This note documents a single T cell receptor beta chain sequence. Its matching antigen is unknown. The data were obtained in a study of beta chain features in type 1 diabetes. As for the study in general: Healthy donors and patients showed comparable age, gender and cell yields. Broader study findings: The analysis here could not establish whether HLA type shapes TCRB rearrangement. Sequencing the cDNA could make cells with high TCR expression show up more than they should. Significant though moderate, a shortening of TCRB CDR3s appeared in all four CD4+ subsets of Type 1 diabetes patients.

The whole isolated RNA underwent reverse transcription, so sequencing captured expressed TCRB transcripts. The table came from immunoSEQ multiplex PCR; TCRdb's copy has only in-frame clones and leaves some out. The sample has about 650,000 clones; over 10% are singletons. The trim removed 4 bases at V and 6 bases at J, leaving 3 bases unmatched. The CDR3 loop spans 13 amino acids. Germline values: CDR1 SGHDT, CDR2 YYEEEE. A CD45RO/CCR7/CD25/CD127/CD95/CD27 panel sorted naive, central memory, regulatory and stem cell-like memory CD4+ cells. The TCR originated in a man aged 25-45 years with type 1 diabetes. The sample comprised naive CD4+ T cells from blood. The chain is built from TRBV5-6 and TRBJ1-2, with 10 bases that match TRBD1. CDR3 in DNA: TGTGCCAGCAGCACCGGGACAGGGGATGGCTACACCTTC. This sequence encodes CASSTGTGDGYTF.